This T cell receptor (beta chain) appears in the sequencing data of a study of regulatory T cells in long-lasting Graves disease. For the study at large: Freshly diagnosed Graves' patients had used antithyroid drugs for under 3 months.

Worth noting for this clonotype: Only one base separates this from a far larger clonotype, so it likely reflects a read error.

iRepertoire HTBI primers and Arm-PCR of CDR3 regions built TCR beta libraries. Authors' analysis steps: Spanning all samples, the identified segments comprised around 60 TRBV and approximately 13 TRBJ. TCRdb passed the multiplex PCR reads through MiXCR, listing each CDR3 protein once. TCRdb, not the authors, supplied the V and J calls. The sample lists under 300,000 distinct CDR3 sequences, around a sixth occurring once. Time point: newly diagnosed GD, antithyroid drugs for less than 3 months. The TCR library was made from RNA that had been extracted from PBMCs in TRIzol. This sample also appeared in a second study, on T cells in Graves' hyperthyroidism and ophthalmopathy.

The material sequenced was peripheral blood mononuclear cells (PBMCs), taken at new diagnosis, from a patient treated with antithyroid drugs. This receptor was identified in a woman aged 30 to 39 with Graves disease.

CDR3 region: CASSLGAAAAFF. In DNA, the CDR3 is TGTGCCAGCAGCCTCGGTGCGGCGGCAGCTTTCTTT. This rearrangement joins TRBV7-9 to TRBJ1-1; D unresolved. CDR1 SEHNR and CDR2 FQNEAQ come from the germline V gene (reference sequence). CDR3 length: 12 amino acids. The V end was cut by 5 bases, the J end by 10 bases, with 14 bases between.